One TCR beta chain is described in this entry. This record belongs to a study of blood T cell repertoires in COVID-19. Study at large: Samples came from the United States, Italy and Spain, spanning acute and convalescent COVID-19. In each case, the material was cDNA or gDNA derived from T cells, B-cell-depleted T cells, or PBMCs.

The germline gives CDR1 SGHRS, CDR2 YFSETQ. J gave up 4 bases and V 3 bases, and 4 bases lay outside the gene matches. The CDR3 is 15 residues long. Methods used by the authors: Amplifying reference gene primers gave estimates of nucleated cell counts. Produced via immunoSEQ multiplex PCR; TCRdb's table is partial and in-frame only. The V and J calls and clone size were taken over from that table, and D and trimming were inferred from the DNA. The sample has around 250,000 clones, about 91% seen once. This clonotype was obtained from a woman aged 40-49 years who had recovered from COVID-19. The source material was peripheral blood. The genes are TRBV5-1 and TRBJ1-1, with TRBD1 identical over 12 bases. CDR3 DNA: TGCGCCAGCAGCTCGGGGGACAGGGGGCTCACTGAAGCTTTCTTT. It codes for CASSSGDRGLTEAFF.